This entry describes one T cell receptor beta chain. The antigen remains unidentified. TCRdb reprocessed the 5' RACE reads via MiXCR and lists one record per CDR3 protein. The sample contains 430,000 or so distinct CDR3 sequences, approximately 25% of which appear only once. The length of the CDR3 is 12 residues. Trimming took 6 bases from V and 1 from J, leaving 6 bases between them. This record comes from a study of identical twins. Regarding the study as a whole: Twin pairs had excess sharing that was weaker in beta out-of-frame sequences.

Another study also made use of these data, one on T cells expressing NK-cell markers. That source reports: These clonotypes, the leaders elsewhere, also led the CD3+CD56-NKG2C+ fraction in four donors.

This clonotype originated in a woman aged 18-30 years in good health. Sequenced: CD4+ T cells sorted from blood. The J gene is TRBJ1-1, the V gene TRBV12-3 or TRBV12-4; D is ambiguous. CDR3 loop: CASRNSNTEAFF. CDR3 DNA: TGTGCCAGCAGGAATTCGAACACTGAAGCTTTCTTT.